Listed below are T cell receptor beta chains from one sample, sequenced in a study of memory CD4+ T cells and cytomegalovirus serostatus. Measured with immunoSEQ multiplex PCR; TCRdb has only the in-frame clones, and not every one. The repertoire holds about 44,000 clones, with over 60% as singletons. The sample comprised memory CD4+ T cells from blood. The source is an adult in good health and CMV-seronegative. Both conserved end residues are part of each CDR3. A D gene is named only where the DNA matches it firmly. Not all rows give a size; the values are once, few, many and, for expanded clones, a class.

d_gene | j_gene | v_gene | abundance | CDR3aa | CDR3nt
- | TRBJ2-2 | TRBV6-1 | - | CASIGGAGSGELFF | TGTGCCAGCATCGGCGGGGCGGGTTCCGGGGAGCTGTTTTTT
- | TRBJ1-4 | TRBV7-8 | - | CASSLTEGFANEKLFF | TGTGCCAGCAGCTTAACCGAGGGGTTTGCTAATGAAAAACTGTTTTTT
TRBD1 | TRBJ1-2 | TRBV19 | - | CASSSWGQGSLGYTF | TGTGCCAGTAGCTCATGGGGACAGGGCTCCCTGGGCTACACCTTC
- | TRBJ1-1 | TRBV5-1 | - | CASSLRSQQTMIEAFF | TGCGCCAGCAGCTTGAGGTCCCAGCAGACTATGATTGAAGCTTTCTTT
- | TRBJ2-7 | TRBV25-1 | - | CASSVGAEQYF | TGTGCCAGCAGTGTGGGGGCCGAGCAGTACTTC
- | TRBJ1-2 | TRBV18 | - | CASSYDSRYGYTF | TGTGCCAGCTCGTATGACAGCCGGTATGGCTACACCTTC
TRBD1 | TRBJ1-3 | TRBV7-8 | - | CASSTFYRQGATGGNTIYF | TGTGCCAGCAGCACCTTCTACCGACAGGGCGCAACGGGAGGAAACACCATATATTTT
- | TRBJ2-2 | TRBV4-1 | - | CASSPQGSNTGELFF | TGCGCCAGCAGCCCTCAGGGGTCGAACACCGGGGAGCTGTTTTTT
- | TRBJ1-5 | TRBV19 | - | CASSKELGGNQPQHF | TGTGCCAGTAGTAAAGAACTCGGGGGTAATCAGCCCCAGCATTTT
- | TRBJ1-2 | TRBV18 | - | CASSPTGNGYTF | TGTGCCAGCTCACCAACGGGGAACGGCTACACCTTC
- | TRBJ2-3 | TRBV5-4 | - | CASSFTTTDTQYF | TGTGCCAGCAGCTTCACTACTACAGATACGCAGTATTTT
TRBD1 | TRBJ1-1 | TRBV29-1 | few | CSVAGTGPDEAFF | TGCAGCGTTGCGGGGACAGGGCCGGATGAAGCTTTCTTT
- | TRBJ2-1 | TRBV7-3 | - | CASSLLGDYSYNEQFF | TGTGCCAGCAGCTTATTGGGAGACTACTCCTACAATGAGCAGTTCTTC